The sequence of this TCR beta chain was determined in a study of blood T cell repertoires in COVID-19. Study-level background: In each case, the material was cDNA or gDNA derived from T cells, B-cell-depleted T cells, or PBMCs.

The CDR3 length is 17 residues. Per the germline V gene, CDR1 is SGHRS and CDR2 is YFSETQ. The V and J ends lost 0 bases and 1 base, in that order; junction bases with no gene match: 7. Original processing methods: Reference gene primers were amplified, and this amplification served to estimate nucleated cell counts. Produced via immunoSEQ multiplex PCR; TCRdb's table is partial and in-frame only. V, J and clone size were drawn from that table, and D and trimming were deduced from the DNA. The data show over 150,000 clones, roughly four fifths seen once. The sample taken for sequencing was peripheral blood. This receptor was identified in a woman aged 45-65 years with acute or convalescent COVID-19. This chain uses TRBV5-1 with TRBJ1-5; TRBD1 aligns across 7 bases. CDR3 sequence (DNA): TGCGCCAGCAGCTTGGGTGACAGGGTGGGGAGCAATCAGCCCCAGCATTTT. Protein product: CASSLGDRVGSNQPQHF.